This T cell receptor beta chain was sequenced during a study of CD8 T cells in Susac syndrome. cDNA came from roughly 0.53 to 1 ug RNA primed by random hexamers. TCRdb re-called the immunoSEQ multiplex PCR reads through MiXCR, storing one row per CDR3 protein. The profile shows some 300,000 distinct CDR3 sequences, about 82% of them singletons. This CDR3 spans 13 amino acids. Trimming removed 4 bases at V and 4 bases at J, with 10 bases between. CDR1 is SGHDN and CDR2 is FVKESK in the germline V gene. The clonotype comes from a human donor with multiple sclerosis. The rearrangement uses TRBV14 and TRBJ1-2; no firm D call. The sequenced material came from CD8+ T cells from PBMCs. The CDR3 sequence: CASSLTPAYGYTF. As DNA, the CDR3 is TGTGCCAGCAGCCTGACACCCGCCTATGGCTACACCTTC.